Below are 4 T cell receptor beta chains sequenced from a single sample in a study of human T cells and chemical hapten exposure. Via MiXCR, TCRdb re-called the RACE reads, giving one row per CDR3 protein. The sample carries over 85,000 distinct CDR3 sequences, roughly 12% recorded once. Described time point: patch test 1, 2 weeks after DPC sensitization. Specified treatment: therapeutic diphenylcyclopropenone sensitization with weekly scalp DPC. This specimen consisted of whole blood, obtained in connection with sensitization to the hapten diphenylcyclopropenone (DPC). The receptor source for this set is a woman aged 40 to 55 with alopecia areata. Some clones in this sample may be carry-over from other donors' samples.

This clonotype occurred many times. V is TRBV18 and J is TRBJ2-3; the match to TRBD1 covers 8 bases. CDR3 length: 20 amino acids. V was pared by 3 bases and J by 2 bases, with 19 bases of the junction left unmatched. CDR1 and CDR2 (germline): KGHSH, LQKENI. CDR3 residues: CASSPYLPEPGQAFTDTQYF. The CDR3 coding sequence is TGTGCCAGCTCACCTTACTTACCCGAACCGGGACAGGCTTTCACAGATACGCAGTATTTT.

This clonotype was observed at least ten times. The chain is built from TRBV6-4 and TRBJ2-3; D is uncertain. Germline values: CDR1 MRHNA, CDR2 SNTAGT. Deletions cut 6 bases from V and 4 bases from J, with 14 bases between. The CDR3 totals 14 residues. CDR3 residues: CASSDTANADTQYF. CDR3 bases: TGTGCCAGCAGCGACACGGCTAACGCAGATACGCAGTATTTT.

CDR3 sequence (DNA): TGCAGCGTATCTCAGGGGAGCAATCAGCCCCAGCATTTT. This codes for CSVSQGSNQPQHF. The rearrangement links TRBV29-1 to TRBJ1-5; D perhaps matches TRBD1 (6 bases). CDR3 length: 13 amino acids. Deletions cut 6 bases from V and 1 base from J, with 10 bases between. Germline-derived CDR1 and CDR2 are SQVTM and ANQGSEA.

This clonotype turned up a few times. The genes are TRBV7-2 and TRBJ2-7; 8 bases map to TRBD2. V shed 6 bases and J 2 bases; nucleotides not matched to a gene: 12. Germline CDR1 and CDR2: SGHTA and FQGNSA. This CDR3 region has 16 residues. The DNA for the CDR3 is TGTGCCAGCAGGGAATGGAGCGGGAGCGCAACCTACGAGCAGTACTTC. Encoded protein: CASREWSGSATYEQYF.